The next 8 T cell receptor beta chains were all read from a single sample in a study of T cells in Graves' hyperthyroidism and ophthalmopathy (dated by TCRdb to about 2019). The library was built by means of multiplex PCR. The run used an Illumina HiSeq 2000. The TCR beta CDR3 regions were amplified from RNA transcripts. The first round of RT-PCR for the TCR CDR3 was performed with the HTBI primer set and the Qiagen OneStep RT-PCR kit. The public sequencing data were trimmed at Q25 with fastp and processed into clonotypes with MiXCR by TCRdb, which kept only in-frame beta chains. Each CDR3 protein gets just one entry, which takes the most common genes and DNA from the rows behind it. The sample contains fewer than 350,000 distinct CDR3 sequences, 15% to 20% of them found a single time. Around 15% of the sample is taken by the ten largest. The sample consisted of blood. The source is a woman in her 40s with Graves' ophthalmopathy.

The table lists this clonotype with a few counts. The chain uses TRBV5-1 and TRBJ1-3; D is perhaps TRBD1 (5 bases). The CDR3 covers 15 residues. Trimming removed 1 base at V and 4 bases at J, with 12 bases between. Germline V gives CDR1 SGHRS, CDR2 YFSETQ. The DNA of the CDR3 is TGCGCCAGCAGCTTGTATTCCGGGGCGGGAAACACCATATATTTT. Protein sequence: CASSLYSGAGNTIYF.

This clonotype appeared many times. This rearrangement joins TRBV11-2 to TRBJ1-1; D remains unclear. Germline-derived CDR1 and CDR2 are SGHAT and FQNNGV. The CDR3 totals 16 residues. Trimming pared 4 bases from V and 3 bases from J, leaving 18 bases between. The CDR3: CASSSALLIGYTEAFF. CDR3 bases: TGTGCCAGCAGCTCTGCCCTCCTAATCGGGTACACTGAAGCTTTCTTT.

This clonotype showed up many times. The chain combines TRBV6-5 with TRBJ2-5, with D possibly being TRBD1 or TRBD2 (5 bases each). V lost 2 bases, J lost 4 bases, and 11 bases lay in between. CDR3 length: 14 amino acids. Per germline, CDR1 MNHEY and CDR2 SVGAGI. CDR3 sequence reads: CASSYGPGTETQYF. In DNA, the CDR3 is TGTGCCAGCAGTTACGGGCCAGGGACAGAGACCCAGTACTTC.

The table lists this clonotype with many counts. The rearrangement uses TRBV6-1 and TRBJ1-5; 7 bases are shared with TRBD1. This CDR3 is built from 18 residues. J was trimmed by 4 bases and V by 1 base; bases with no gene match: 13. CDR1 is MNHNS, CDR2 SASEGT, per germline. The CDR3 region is CASSEVAGGLAPNQPQHF. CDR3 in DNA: TGTGCCAGCAGTGAAGTTGCAGGGGGTTTGGCCCCGAATCAGCCCCAGCATTTT.

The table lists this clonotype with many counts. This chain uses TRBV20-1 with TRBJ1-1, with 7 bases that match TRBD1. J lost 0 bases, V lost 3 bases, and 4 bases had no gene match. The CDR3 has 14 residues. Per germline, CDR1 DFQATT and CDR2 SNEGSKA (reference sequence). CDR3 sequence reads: CSASRTGLNTEAFF. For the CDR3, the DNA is TGCAGTGCTAGTCGGACAGGTCTGAACACTGAAGCTTTCTTT.

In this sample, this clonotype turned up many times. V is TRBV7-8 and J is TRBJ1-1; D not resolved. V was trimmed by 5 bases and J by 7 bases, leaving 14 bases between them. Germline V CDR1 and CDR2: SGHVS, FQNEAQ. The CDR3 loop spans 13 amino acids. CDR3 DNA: TGTGCCAGCAGCACCCGGACTTTACTTGAAGCTTTCTTT. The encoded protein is CASSTRTLLEAFF.

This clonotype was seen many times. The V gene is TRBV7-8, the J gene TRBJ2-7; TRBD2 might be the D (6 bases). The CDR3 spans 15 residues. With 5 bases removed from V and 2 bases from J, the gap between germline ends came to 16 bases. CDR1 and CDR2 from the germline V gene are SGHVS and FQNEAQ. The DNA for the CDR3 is TGTGCCAGCAGCACCGACCGGGACTCCACCTACGAGCAGTACTTC. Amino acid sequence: CASSTDRDSTYEQYF.

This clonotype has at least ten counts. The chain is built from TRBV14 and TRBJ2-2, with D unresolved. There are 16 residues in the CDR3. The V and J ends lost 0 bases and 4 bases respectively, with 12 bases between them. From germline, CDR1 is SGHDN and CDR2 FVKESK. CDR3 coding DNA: TGTGCCAGCAGCCAAGATATGGCGATAAGCACCGGGGAGCTGTTTTTT. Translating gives CASSQDMAISTGELFF.